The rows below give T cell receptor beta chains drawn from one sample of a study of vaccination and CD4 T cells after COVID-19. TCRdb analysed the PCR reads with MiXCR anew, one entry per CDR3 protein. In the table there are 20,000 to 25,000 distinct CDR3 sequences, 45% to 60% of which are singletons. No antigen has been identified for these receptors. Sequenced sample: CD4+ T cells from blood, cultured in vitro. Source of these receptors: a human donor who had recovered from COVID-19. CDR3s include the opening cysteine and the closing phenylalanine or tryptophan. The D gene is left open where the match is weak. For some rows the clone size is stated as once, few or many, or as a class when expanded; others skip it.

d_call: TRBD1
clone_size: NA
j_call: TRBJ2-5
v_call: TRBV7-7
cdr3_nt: TGTGCTAGCAGCCCAACAGGGGACCAGGAGACCCAGTACTTC
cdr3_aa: CASSPTGDQETQYF

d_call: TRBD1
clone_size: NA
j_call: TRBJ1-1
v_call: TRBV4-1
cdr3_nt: TGCGCCAGCAGCCATGATATCCGGGACAGGGGTAGGACTGAAGCTTTCTTT
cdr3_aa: CASSHDIRDRGRTEAFF

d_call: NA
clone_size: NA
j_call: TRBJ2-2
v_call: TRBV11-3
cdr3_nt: TGTGCCAGCAGCTCACCCCGCACCGGGGAGCTGTTTTTT
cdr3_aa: CASSSPRTGELFF

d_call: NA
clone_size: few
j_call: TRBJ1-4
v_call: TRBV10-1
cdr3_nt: TGCGCCAGCAGTGAGGGGGGAACGACTAATGAAAAACTGTTTTTT
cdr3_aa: CASSEGGTTNEKLFF

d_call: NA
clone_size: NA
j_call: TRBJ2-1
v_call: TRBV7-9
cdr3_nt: TGTGCCAGCAGCTTATCGGGGGTGGCGCATGAGCAGTTCTTC
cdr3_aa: CASSLSGVAHEQFF

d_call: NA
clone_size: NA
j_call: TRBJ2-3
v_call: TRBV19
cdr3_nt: TGTGCCAGTAGTCTCAGGACAGGCACAGATACGCAGTATTTT
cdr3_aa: CASSLRTGTDTQYF

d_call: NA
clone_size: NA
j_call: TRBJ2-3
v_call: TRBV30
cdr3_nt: TGTGCCTGGAGTATGGGGACGGTCACAGATACGCAGTATTTT
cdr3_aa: CAWSMGTVTDTQYF

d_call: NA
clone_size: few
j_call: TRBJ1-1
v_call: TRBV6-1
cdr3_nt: TGTGCCAGCAGTCCCCGGACATTTGCTAACACTGAAGCTTTCTTT
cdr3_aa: CASSPRTFANTEAFF

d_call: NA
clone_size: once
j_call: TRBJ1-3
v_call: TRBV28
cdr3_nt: TGTGCCAGCAGTCCTGTACAGGGCGCAAAAGGAAACACCATATATTTT
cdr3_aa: CASSPVQGAKGNTIYF

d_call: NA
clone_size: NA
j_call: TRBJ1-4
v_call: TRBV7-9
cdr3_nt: TGTGCCAGCAGCTTTCAAGGGGCGAATGAAAAACTGTTTTTT
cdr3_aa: CASSFQGANEKLFF

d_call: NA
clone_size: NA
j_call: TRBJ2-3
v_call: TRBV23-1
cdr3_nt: TGCGCCAGCATCCGGTGGGGCACAGATACGCAGTATTTT
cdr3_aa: CASIRWGTDTQYF

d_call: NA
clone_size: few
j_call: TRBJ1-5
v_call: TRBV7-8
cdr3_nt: TGTGCCAGCAGCTTAGATCATGAACAGCCCCAGCATTTT
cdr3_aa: CASSLDHEQPQHF

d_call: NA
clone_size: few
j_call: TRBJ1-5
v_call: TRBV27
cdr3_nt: TGTGCCAGCAGTTTCCGCGGGGGGCATCAGCCCCAGCATTTT
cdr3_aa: CASSFRGGHQPQHF

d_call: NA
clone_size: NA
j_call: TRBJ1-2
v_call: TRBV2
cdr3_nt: TGTGCCAGCAGTGAAGGGCAGCCCATATGGTATGGCTACACCTTC
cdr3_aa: CASSEGQPIWYGYTF

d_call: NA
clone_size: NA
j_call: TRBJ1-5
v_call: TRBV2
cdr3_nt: TGTGCCAGCAGGGAAAGGGGGGTAAACAATCAGCCCCAGCATTTT
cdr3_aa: CASRERGVNNQPQHF

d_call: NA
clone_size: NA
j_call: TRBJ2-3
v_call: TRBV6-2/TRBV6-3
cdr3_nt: TGTGCCAGCAGTTACGTGGGGTGGGGCACAGATACGCAGTATTTT
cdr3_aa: CASSYVGWGTDTQYF

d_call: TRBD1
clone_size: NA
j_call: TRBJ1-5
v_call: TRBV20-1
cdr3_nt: TGCAGTGCTAGCACAGGGGGAGAGCCCCAGCATTTT
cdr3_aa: CSASTGGEPQHF

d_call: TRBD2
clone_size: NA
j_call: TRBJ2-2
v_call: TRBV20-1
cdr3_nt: TGCAGTGCTAGCCTCGGGACTAGCGGGAGCGCGAACACCGGGGAGCTGTTTTTT
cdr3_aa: CSASLGTSGSANTGELFF

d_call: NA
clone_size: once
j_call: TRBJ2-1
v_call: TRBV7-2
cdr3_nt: TGTGCCAGCAGCTTAAGTCCGTCGACGGTATACAATGAGCAGTTCTTC
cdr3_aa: CASSLSPSTVYNEQFF

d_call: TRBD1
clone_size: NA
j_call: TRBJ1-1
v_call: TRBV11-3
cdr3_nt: TGTGCCAGCAGCTTAGAACAGGGGGCCACTGAAGCTTTCTTT
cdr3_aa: CASSLEQGATEAFF

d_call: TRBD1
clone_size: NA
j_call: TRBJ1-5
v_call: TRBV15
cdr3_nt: TGTGCCACCAGCAGTTGGACAGGGGGCAATCAGCCCCAGCATTTT
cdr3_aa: CATSSWTGGNQPQHF

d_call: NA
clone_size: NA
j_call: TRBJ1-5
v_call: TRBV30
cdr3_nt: TGTGCCTGGAGTAACAGCTACAATCAGCCCCAGCATTTT
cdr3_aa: CAWSNSYNQPQHF

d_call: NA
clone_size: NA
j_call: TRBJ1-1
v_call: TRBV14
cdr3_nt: TGTGCCAGCAGCACAACACGAAAAGGTCTAGTCTGGATGAACACTGAAGCTTTCTTT
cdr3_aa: CASSTTRKGLVWMNTEAFF

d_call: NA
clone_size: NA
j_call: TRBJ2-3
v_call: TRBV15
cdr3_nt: TGTGCCACCAGCAGAGATTTCGGCGTTATGCAGTATTTT
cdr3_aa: CATSRDFGVMQYF

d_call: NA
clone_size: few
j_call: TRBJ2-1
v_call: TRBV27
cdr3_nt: TGTGCCAGCAGCCTAAAAGTAAGTCGACGAGAGCAGTTCTTC
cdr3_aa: CASSLKVSRREQFF

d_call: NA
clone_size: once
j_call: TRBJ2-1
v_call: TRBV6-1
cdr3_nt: TGTGCCAGCACCTCTCAGGACATATACAATGAGCAGTTCTTC
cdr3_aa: CASTSQDIYNEQFF

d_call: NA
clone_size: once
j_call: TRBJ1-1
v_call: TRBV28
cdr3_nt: TGTGCCAGCAGCCGGGGAGGGCTTGTGGTGAACACTGAAGCTTTCTTT
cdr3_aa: CASSRGGLVVNTEAFF

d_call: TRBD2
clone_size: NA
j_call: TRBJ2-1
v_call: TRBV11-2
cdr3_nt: TGTGCCAGCAGGGGAGTCGGGACTAGCGGGTTAAGCTCCTACAATGAGCAGTTCTTC
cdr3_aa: CASRGVGTSGLSSYNEQFF

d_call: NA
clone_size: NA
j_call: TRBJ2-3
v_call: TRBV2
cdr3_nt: TGTGCCAGCAGTGAAGCGCTTACCACAGATACGCAGTATTTT
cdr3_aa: CASSEALTTDTQYF

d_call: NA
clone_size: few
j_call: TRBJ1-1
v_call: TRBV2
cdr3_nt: TGTGCCAGCAGTTGGGGGGAAACTGAAGCTTTCTTT
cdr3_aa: CASSWGETEAFF

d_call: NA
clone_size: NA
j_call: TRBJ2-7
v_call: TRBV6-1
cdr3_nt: TGTGCCAGCAGTCCACTTAACTCCTACGAGCAGTACTTC
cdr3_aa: CASSPLNSYEQYF

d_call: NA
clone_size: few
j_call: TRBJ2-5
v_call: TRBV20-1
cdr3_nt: TGCAGTGCTAGAGATCGGCAGTTCCAAGAGACCCAGTACTTC
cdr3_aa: CSARDRQFQETQYF

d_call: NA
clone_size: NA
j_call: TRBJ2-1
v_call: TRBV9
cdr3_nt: TGTGCCAGCAGTGAGTGGGGCAGGAACAATGAGCAGTTCTTC
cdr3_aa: CASSEWGRNNEQFF

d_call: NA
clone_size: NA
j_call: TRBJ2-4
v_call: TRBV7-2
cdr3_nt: TGTGCCAGCAGCTTAGAATCTCTGGTCAACATTCAGTACTTC
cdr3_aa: CASSLESLVNIQYF

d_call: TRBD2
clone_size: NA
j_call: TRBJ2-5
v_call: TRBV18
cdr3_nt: TGTGCCAGCTCACTCCTCGCTCCGGCGGGAGGCGGAGAGACCCAGTACTTC
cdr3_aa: CASSLLAPAGGGETQYF